The 4 T cell receptor beta chains below come from one sample, sequenced in a study of T cell repertoires in cytomegalovirus infection (dated by TCRdb to about 2019). The sequencing machine was an Illumina HiSeq 1500. TCRdb's own reprocessing of the public reads used fastp at Q25 and MiXCR and kept productive beta chains. CDR3 protein duplicates are merged, each entry listing the most common genes and DNA. The table for this sample lists nearly 700,000 distinct CDR3 sequences; roughly a third of them were counted only once. In total, the top ten clones hold 15% to 20% of the sample. Their antigens remain unidentified. According to the study, the label for this sample's treatment or condition signals: in vitro stimulation with specific CMV peptide epitopes to enrich CMV-specific T cells. Sequencing used cultured PBMCs, obtained from culture after CMV antigen stimulation. Every receptor here comes from a human donor in good health (CMV status not recorded). Some clones in this sample may be carry-over from other donors' samples.

This clonotype has just a few counts. The chain recombines TRBV10-3 with TRBJ2-3; D is possibly TRBD2 (6 bases). Trimming cost V 5 bases and J 5 bases, with 20 bases left between them. Looked up from germline, CDR1 is ENHRY and CDR2 is SYGVKD. This CDR3 region has 16 residues. The CDR3 region has the DNA TGTGCCATCAGTCCCTCCCAGGGAACCGGGAGAGATACGCAGTATTTT. Residues: CAISPSQGTGRDTQYF.

There are a few counts of this clonotype. The V gene is TRBV11-3, the J gene TRBJ1-6; D uncertain. The ends were cut back, 1 base at V and 0 bases at J, with 10 bases in the middle. The CDR3 length is 17 residues. Germline V gene sequence: CDR1 SGHNT, CDR2 YENEEA. DNA for the CDR3: TGTGCCAGCAGCTTAGGGCTTTGGGGCTCCTATAATTCACCCCTCCACTTT. It specifies CASSLGLWGSYNSPLHF.

A remark on this clonotype: Germline is not matched at one junction end, which may reflect a read error. The rearrangement uses TRBV9 and TRBJ2-3, with a weak D call TRBD2 (5 bases). CDR3 length: 13 residues. Looked up from germline, CDR1 is SGDLS and CDR2 is YYNGEE. CDR3 in amino acids: CASSVASKDTQYF. The CDR3 bases are TGTGCCAGCAGCGTAGCTAGCAAAGATACGCAGTATTTT.

The genes are TRBV6-2 or TRBV6-3 and TRBJ2-1; 11 bases map to TRBD2. J was trimmed by 6 bases and V by 2 bases; bases with no gene match: 3. This CDR3 contains 15 residues. CDR1 MNHEY and CDR2 SVGEGT come from the germline V gene. Here the CDR3 reads CASSYSSGRANEQFF. CDR3 nucleotides: TGTGCCAGCAGTTACAGTAGCGGGAGGGCCAATGAGCAGTTCTTC.